This entry lists 4 T cell receptor beta chains sequenced from one sample in a study of T cells in Graves' hyperthyroidism and ophthalmopathy. Amplification of TCR beta CDR3 regions used RNA as the template. The HTBI primer set drove a first-round RT-PCR of the TCR CDR3. A single record per CDR3 protein comes from TCRdb applying MiXCR to the multiplex PCR reads. The sample carries over 90,000 distinct CDR3 sequences, roughly 50% recorded once. Sequencing used blood. The source is a man in his forties with Graves' hyperthyroidism.

The chain is built from TRBV28 and TRBJ2-7, with 16 bases that match TRBD2. Germline loops: CDR1 MDHEN, CDR2 SYDVKM. After removal of 6 bases from V and 13 bases from J, the junction contained 12 bases not matched to a gene. The CDR3 loop spans 15 amino acids. CDR3 residues: CASSLNLGLAGGLYF. The CDR3 DNA sequence: TGTGCCAGCAGCCTTAACCTGGGACTAGCGGGAGGGTTATACTTC.

The gene calls are TRBV11-3 and TRBJ1-2, with D maybe TRBD1 (5 bases). V lost 5 bases, J lost 6 bases, and 22 bases lay in between. Looked up from germline, CDR1 is SGHNT and CDR2 is YENEEA. The CDR3 length is 16 residues. The CDR3 DNA reads as TGTGCCAGCAGCCCCCCGGGGGGGAGCCCGAACCATGGCTACACCTTC. Amino acids: CASSPPGGSPNHGYTF.

This rearrangement joins TRBV20-1 to TRBJ2-6; 7 nucleotides align to TRBD1. Trimming at V came to 4 bases and at J to 4 bases, leaving 4 bases not matched to a gene. Germline loops: CDR1 DFQATT, CDR2 SNEGSKA (reference sequence). The CDR3 extends over 14 amino acids. The CDR3 DNA follows: TGCAGTGCTAATCAGGGACAGGGGGCCAACGTCCTGACTTTC. Translating gives CSANQGQGANVLTF.

V and J are TRBV20-1 and TRBJ1-1; D might be TRBD1 (5 bases). This CDR3 comprises 13 residues. V dropped 6 bases and J dropped 4 bases, with 15 bases sitting between them. Germline CDR1 reads DFQATT; CDR2 reads SNEGSKA (reference sequence). CDR3 residues: CSAREREGTEAFF. In nucleotides, the CDR3 is TGCAGTGCCAGGGAGCGGGAGGGCACTGAAGCTTTCTTT.